The rows below give T cell receptor beta chains drawn from one sample of a study of blood T cells in healthy people across ages. TCRdb ran MiXCR on the 5' RACE reads and lists one entry per CDR3 protein. The sample records more than 750,000 distinct CDR3 sequences, about 28% being singletons. These data also featured in a second study, about T cells of mothers and their children.

Sequenced input: blood. The source of these receptors is a middle-aged woman in good health. Both conserved end residues are part of each CDR3. Each record gives: clone size, V gene, D gene, J gene, CDR3 protein. A D gene is named only where the DNA matches it firmly. Size is omitted from some rows. Given values are once, few, many or a class for expanded clones.

few	TRBV4-1	.	TRBJ1-2	CASSQEKGGGYTF
few	TRBV3-1	.	TRBJ2-1	CASSQLTSNEQFF
.	TRBV7-9	.	TRBJ1-4	CASSWGDGRDEKLFF
few	TRBV28	.	TRBJ1-5	CASSGNRGAQPQHF
many	TRBV5-5	TRBD2	TRBJ2-5	CASSRTSGEETQYF
few	TRBV20-1	.	TRBJ1-5	CSARDSRGYSNQPQHF
.	TRBV28	.	TRBJ2-7	CASSLGGPDSYEQYF
.	TRBV28	.	TRBJ2-3	CASSTSSALGYTQYF
few	TRBV18	TRBD1	TRBJ2-7	CASSPTGDSSYEQYF
many	TRBV24-1	.	TRBJ2-1	CATSKGSSYNEQFF
many	TRBV25-1	.	TRBJ2-1	CASRDSSSYNEQFF
once	TRBV30	TRBD1	TRBJ2-7	CAWSIGQGYEQYF
.	TRBV30	TRBD2	TRBJ2-3	CAWSKGGAGGAHSTQYF
.	TRBV6-6	.	TRBJ1-4	CATAPGTNEKLFF
many	TRBV10-3	.	TRBJ2-5	CAISGNGMETQYF
.	TRBV6-2/TRBV6-3	.	TRBJ1-1	CASSPPVAEAFF
few	TRBV4-3	TRBD1	TRBJ1-2	CASSQVGTGPGYTF
.	TRBV27	TRBD1	TRBJ2-7	CASSNRDRGPYEQYF
few	TRBV29-1	.	TRBJ1-1	CSVEGGNRVGTEAFF
many	TRBV7-2	TRBD2	TRBJ2-1	CASSQLGGASYNEQFF